The source of this TCR beta chain is a study of early T cells in non-severe SARS-CoV-2 infection. Study in general: Sequencing of bulk RNA from unsorted whole blood was done, without chain pairing.

The CDR3 has 16 amino acids. Trimming at V came to 4 bases and at J to 2 bases, leaving 10 bases not matched to a gene. The germline V gene has CDR1 SGHDT and CDR2 YYEEEE. Attachment of unique molecular identifiers to individual cDNA molecules was performed. One entry per CDR3 protein results from TCRdb running MiXCR on the 5' RACE reads. Of some 48,000 distinct CDR3 sequences listed, 6% to 8% are singletons. Points on this clonotype: What it binds is not known.

Overall study findings and caveats: Comparison of clonotypes with VDJdb favored anti-spike CD8 responses while missing private and CD4 specificities.

The receptor comes from an adult who was a healthcare worker with PCR-confirmed SARS-CoV-2 infection or an uninfected control (not recorded which). This specimen consisted of whole blood, obtained at baseline. The chain has TRBV5-6 and TRBJ2-3, with 7 bases matching TRBD1. CDR3 loop: CASSPRDSHPTDTQYF. CDR3 sequence (DNA): TGTGCCAGCAGCCCGAGGGACAGCCACCCCACAGATACGCAGTATTTT. Full variable domain (rest looked up from reference TRBV5-6 and TRBJ2-3): DAGVTQSPTHLIKTRGQQVTLRCSPKSGHDTVSWYQQALGQGPQFIFQYYEEEERQRGNFPDRFSGHQFPNYSSELNVNALLLGDSALYLCASSPRDSHPTDTQYFGPGTRLTVL.